What follows are 31 T cell receptor beta chains derived from one specimen sequenced in a study of blood T cells in healthy people across ages. For the second PCR, which ran for about 7 to 11 cycles, a sample-barcoded 5' primer and a J-beta primer mix were used. MiXCR was run by TCRdb on the 5' RACE reads, yielding one entry per CDR3 protein. The repertoire holds under 700,000 distinct CDR3 sequences, with around 24% as singletons. These data are also associated with another study on T cells of mothers and their children.

What was sequenced was blood. The receptors originated from a boy aged 10-17 years in good health.

This clonotype was detected many times. The chain carries TRBV6-2 or TRBV6-3 and TRBJ2-7; 7 nucleotides agree with TRBD1. Germline CDR1 MNHEY, CDR2 SVGEGT. This CDR3 is built from 14 residues. Unmatched junction bases numbered 1, after V lost 2 bases and J lost 0 bases. For the CDR3, the DNA is TGTGCCAGCAGTTACGGGACAGACTCCTACGAGCAGTACTTC. Amino acid sequence: CASSYGTDSYEQYF.

The chain couples TRBV24-1 to TRBJ2-5, with TRBD2 as a possible D gene (5 bases). Trimming shortened V by 2 bases and J by 5 bases, and 14 bases separated the two germline ends. The germline V gene encodes CDR1 KGHDR and CDR2 SFDVKD. CDR3 length: 15 residues. CDR3 region: CATSDSQTSGETQYF. CDR3 sequence (DNA): TGTGCCACCAGTGATTCCCAGACTTCGGGGGAGACCCAGTACTTC.

This clonotype was counted only a few times. The J gene is TRBJ2-5, the V gene TRBV5-5; TRBD2 might be the D (6 bases). Germline V gene data show CDR1 as SGHKS and CDR2 as YYEKEE (reference sequence). This CDR3 region has 17 residues. V was shortened by 4 bases and J by 6 bases, with 25 bases between the two germline ends. CDR3 coding DNA: TGTGCCAGCAGCCACCCCTCCCTCCGGGACTCCTTTCAGACCCAGTACTTC. Translating it yields CASSHPSLRDSFQTQYF. Combining the CDR3 with reference TRBV5-5 and TRBJ2-5 gives the whole variable domain DAGVTQSPTHLIKTRGQQVTLRCSPISGHKSVSWYQQVLGQGPQFIFQYYEKEERGRGNFPDRFSARQFPNYSSELNVNALLLGDSALYLCASSHPSLRDSFQTQYFGPGTRLLVL.

The genes are TRBV4-1 and TRBJ2-1; D not resolved. The J call is uncertain, as TRBJ2-7 better fits the DNA end. Germline loops: CDR1 MGHRA, CDR2 YSYEKL. The CDR3 is 12 residues long. The CDR3 region is CASSNSRYEQYF. The CDR3 DNA follows: TGCGCCAGCAGCAACTCTCGGTACGAGCAGTACTTC.

The V call is TRBV7-2, the J call TRBJ2-5; D may correspond to TRBD1 or TRBD2 (5 bases each). V lost 5 bases, J lost 0 bases, and 16 bases lay in between. The CDR3 has 16 residues. Germline CDR1 reads SGHTA; CDR2 reads FQGNSA. The CDR3 nucleotides read TGTGCCAGCAGCCCAGGCTGGGGGTCGTACCAAGAGACCCAGTACTTC. Amino acid sequence: CASSPGWGSYQETQYF.

The chain carries TRBV9 and TRBJ1-1, with D possibly being TRBD1 (6 bases). The ends were cut back, 2 bases at V and 0 bases at J, with 11 bases in the middle. Germline CDR1 reads SGDLS; CDR2 reads YYNGEE. CDR3 length equals 15 residues. The CDR3 region has the DNA TGTGCCAGCAGCGTTGTTCGGGGGCTGAACACTGAAGCTTTCTTT. This codes for CASSVVRGLNTEAFF.

The chain's CDR3 is CASSFVGGVVHEQFF. CDR3 in DNA: TGTGCCAGCAGCTTTGTGGGTGGTGTGGTCCATGAGCAGTTCTTC. The rearrangement joins TRBV13 to TRBJ2-5; D is ambiguous. The DNA end lines up better with TRBJ2-1; the J call may be wrong. Germline values: CDR1 PRHDT, CDR2 FYEKMQ (reference sequence). This CDR3 spans 15 amino acids.

The CDR3 spells CASSYRSRADTQYF. The CDR3 DNA sequence: TGTGCCAGCAGCTACCGGTCGAGAGCAGATACGCAGTATTTT. This chain connects TRBV7-6 to TRBJ2-3; D gene unclear. Per germline, CDR1 SGHVS and CDR2 FNYEAQ. Between the trimmed V and J ends, which lost 4 bases and 4 bases, there was a span of 12 bases. The CDR3 length is 14 residues.

This clonotype was recorded once. The chain has TRBV15 and TRBJ2-5, with 7 nucleotides matching TRBD2. The J call may be wrong; the DNA end is better matched by TRBJ2-1. This CDR3 region has 16 residues. The germline V gene encodes CDR1 LNHNV and CDR2 YYDKDF (reference sequence). CDR3 DNA sequence: TGTGCCACCAGCAGAGTAGAAACTAGCGTTGACAATGAGCAGTTCTTC. Its protein is CATSRVETSVDNEQFF.

DNA for the CDR3: TGTGCCAGCAGTTTACGGTGGACTAGCGGGAAAAACATTCAGTACTTC. Translated, it gives CASSLRWTSGKNIQYF. The genes are TRBV12-3 or TRBV12-4 and TRBJ2-4; 11 bases map to TRBD2. The CDR3 contains 16 residues. Trimming took 2 bases from V and 4 from J; bases not matched to a gene: 4.

This clonotype was seen repeatedly, ten times or more. The chain links TRBV6-2 or TRBV6-3 to TRBJ2-7; perhaps D is TRBD1 or TRBD2 (5 bases each). The CDR3 has 18 residues. V was trimmed by 0 bases and J by 3 bases, leaving 21 bases between them. Germline V CDR1 and CDR2: MNHEY, SVGEGT. The chain's CDR3 is CASSYSIAEDIPHYEQYF. The CDR3 DNA reads as TGTGCCAGCAGTTACTCGATCGCGGAGGACATACCCCACTACGAGCAGTACTTC.

The chain links TRBV4-3 to TRBJ1-3; no firm D call. With 0 bases removed from V and 0 bases from J, the gap between germline ends came to 6 bases. The CDR3 length is 15 residues. Per the germline V gene, CDR1 is LGHNA and CDR2 is YSLEER. For the CDR3, the DNA is TGCGCCAGCAGCCAAGAGGTGTTCTCTGGAAACACCATATATTTT. This translates into CASSQEVFSGNTIYF.

This clonotype was found once. The chain links TRBV5-4 to TRBJ2-7; D is uncertain. V lost 3 bases to trimming and J lost 0 bases, with 10 bases between them. This CDR3 is built from 14 residues. The germline V gene has CDR1 SGHNT and CDR2 YYREEE (reference sequence). DNA of the CDR3: TGTGCCAGCAGCTCCCGACCGAGCTCCTACGAGCAGTACTTC. Encoded protein: CASSSRPSSYEQYF.

The sample holds a few counts of this clonotype. This chain joins TRBV6-2 or TRBV6-3 and TRBJ1-1, with a possible D match to TRBD1 (5 bases). The CDR3 runs 13 residues. V lost 2 bases, J lost 5 bases, and 9 bases lay in between. Germline CDR1 is MNHEY and CDR2 is SVGEGT. CDR3 sequence reads: CASSYGGGTEAFF. Here the CDR3 DNA reads TGTGCCAGCAGTTACGGTGGGGGAACTGAAGCTTTCTTT.

This clonotype was found many times. The chain has TRBV27 and TRBJ1-1, with D unresolved. The CDR3 spans 11 residues. Germline assignment: CDR1 MNHEY and CDR2 SMNVEV (reference sequence). The V gene lost 3 bases and the J gene lost 4 bases, with 3 bases spanning the gap. CDR3 DNA sequence: TGTGCCAGCAGTTTTGGCACTGAAGCTTTCTTT. This translates into CASSFGTEAFF.

This clonotype has only a few counts. The chain carries TRBV18 and TRBJ1-2; D is perhaps TRBD1 (5 bases). Germline CDR1 and CDR2: KGHSH and LQKENI. The CDR3 has 14 amino acids. Between the trimmed V and J ends, which lost 3 bases and 7 bases, there was a span of 15 bases. The CDR3 DNA sequence: TGTGCCAGCTCACCGGGGACTGAGGAAGGTGGCTACACCTTC. Its translation is CASSPGTEEGGYTF.

The genes are TRBV10-3 and TRBJ2-7; D unresolved. The J call is in doubt because the DNA end fits TRBJ2-1 better. This CDR3 is 12 amino acids long. Germline values: CDR1 ENHRY, CDR2 SYGVKD. CDR3 DNA: TGTGCCATCAGTGAGTCTGCCAATGAGCAGTTCTTC. It translates to CAISESANEQFF.

This clonotype appeared a few times. The chain recombines TRBV7-2 with TRBJ2-3; D remains ambiguous. This CDR3 is 14 amino acids long. Germline CDR1 and CDR2: SGHTA and FQGNSA. Trimming took off 5 bases at V and 0 bases at J, with 9 bases between the two ends. CDR3 DNA sequence: TGTGCCAGCAGCCCCCGACCTAGCACAGATACGCAGTATTTT. Translation gives CASSPRPSTDTQYF.

The V gene is TRBV27, the J gene TRBJ2-5, with TRBD2 identical over 7 bases. Germline V gene sequence: CDR1 MNHEY, CDR2 SMNVEV (reference sequence). V gave up 4 bases and J gave up 5 bases; unmatched junction bases: 7. This CDR3 comprises 14 residues. Here the CDR3 reads CASSWGGVTETQYF. CDR3 coding DNA: TGTGCCAGCAGTTGGGGGGGGGTGACGGAGACCCAGTACTTC.

V is TRBV29-1 and J is TRBJ2-6; D possibly uses TRBD1 or TRBD2 (5 bases each). This CDR3 has 15 amino acids. In germline, CDR1 is SQVTM, CDR2 ANQGSEA. Trimming pared 1 base from V and 2 bases from J, leaving 9 bases between. The CDR3 region has the DNA TGCAGCGTTGAAGTGGGGGTGACTGGGGCCAACGTCCTGACTTTC. It codes for CSVEVGVTGANVLTF.

The table lists this clonotype with a few counts. The chain employs TRBV28 and TRBJ2-2, with unresolved D. V was shortened by 3 bases and J by 5 bases, with 10 bases between the two germline ends. Germline lookup yields CDR1 MDHEN and CDR2 SYDVKM. The CDR3 is made up of 14 amino acids. The CDR3 reads CASSFRVGTGELFF. In DNA form, the CDR3 reads TGTGCCAGCAGTTTTCGCGTCGGAACCGGGGAGCTGTTTTTT.

The V call is TRBV2, the J call TRBJ2-1; a possible D gene is TRBD2 (5 bases). Germline CDR1 and CDR2: SNHLY and FYNNEI. The CDR3 length is 15 residues. Trimming stripped 0 bases from V and 8 bases from J, with 14 bases between. CDR3 loop: CASSEALAGGYEQFF. In DNA, the CDR3 is TGTGCCAGCAGTGAAGCGCTTGCGGGTGGGTATGAGCAGTTCTTC.

The V call is TRBV29-1, the J call TRBJ2-1; 12 bases fit TRBD2. Germline V lookup: CDR1 SQVTM, CDR2 ANQGSEA. The CDR3 contains 14 residues. V lost 2 bases, J lost 6 bases, and 2 bases stayed unmatched. CDR3 protein: CSVERTSGTNEQFF. The DNA of the CDR3 is TGCAGCGTTGAAAGGACTAGCGGGACCAATGAGCAGTTCTTC.

The table lists this clonotype with a few counts. The chain is built from TRBV6-5 and TRBJ2-7, with 7 nucleotides matching TRBD1. In germline, CDR1 is MNHEY, CDR2 SVGAGI. The CDR3 runs 14 residues. V shed 6 bases, J shed 2 bases, and the junction held 7 bases outside the gene matches. The CDR3 region has the DNA TGTGCCAGCAGACTCGGGACAGTGCCCTACGAGCAGTACTTC. Its translation: CASRLGTVPYEQYF.

This chain connects TRBV5-1 to TRBJ2-2, with a tentative D call TRBD2 (6 bases). There are 15 residues in the CDR3. Germline CDR1 and CDR2: SGHRS and YFSETQ. V shed 3 bases and J shed 9 bases, with 18 bases lying between them. Here the CDR3 DNA reads TGCGCCAGCAGCTCGGCGGCGGGGACGTCCAGGGAGCTGTTTTTT. Protein sequence: CASSSAAGTSRELFF.

V usage is TRBV19 and J usage is TRBJ2-7, with D tentatively TRBD1 or TRBD2 (5 bases each). The CDR3 is 15 residues long. Looked up from germline, CDR1 is LNHDA and CDR2 is SQIVND (reference sequence). V lost 4 bases, J lost 0 bases, and 13 bases lay in between. The CDR3 loop reads CASSRDPSGSYEQYF. CDR3 nucleotide sequence: TGTGCCAGTAGTAGGGACCCCTCAGGCTCCTACGAGCAGTACTTC.

This clonotype has just a few counts. The chain links TRBV5-1 to TRBJ2-6; 7 nucleotides align to TRBD2. CDR3 length equals 18 residues. Germline lookup yields CDR1 SGHRS and CDR2 YFSETQ. After removal of 5 bases from V and 0 bases from J, the junction contained 11 bases not matched to a gene. The CDR3 spells CASSHLGGLSSGANVLTF. The CDR3 nucleotides read TGCGCCAGCAGTCACCTCGGGGGACTATCCTCTGGGGCCAACGTCCTGACTTTC. Together with reference TRBV5-1 and TRBJ2-6, the CDR3 gives the full variable domain: KAGVTQTPRYLIKTRGQQVTLSCSPISGHRSVSWYQQTPGQGLQFLFEYFSETQRNKGNFPGRFSGRQFSNSRSEMNVSTLELGDSALYLCASSHLGGLSSGANVLTFGAGSRLTVL.

For the CDR3, the DNA is TGCAGTGCTAGATCTGGGAATCAGCCCCAGCATTTT. The encoded protein is CSARSGNQPQHF. This sequence joins TRBV20-1 and TRBJ1-5; D is ambiguous. Germline V gene data show CDR1 as DFQATT and CDR2 as SNEGSKA (reference sequence). The CDR3 has 12 residues. V was cut by 2 bases and J by 4 bases, with 6 bases left in between.

This clonotype was observed a handful of times. The rearrangement uses TRBV15 and TRBJ2-7; TRBD2 aligns across 8 bases. The CDR3 sequence is 17 residues long. V was clipped by 5 bases and J by 2 bases; unmatched bases: 14. Germline values: CDR1 LNHNV, CDR2 YYDKDF (reference sequence). CDR3 residues: CATSPPGVGLAAYEQYF. The CDR3 DNA is TGTGCCACCAGCCCACCTGGGGTAGGACTAGCTGCCTACGAGCAGTACTTC.

V gene TRBV11-2 combines with J gene TRBJ2-3; TRBD2 aligns across 9 bases. V trimming: 7 bases; J trimming: 3 bases; junction bases outside the gene matches: 11. This CDR3 has 16 residues. CDR1 is SGHAT, CDR2 FQNNGV, per germline. CDR3 in amino acids: CASTEGVAGVTDTQYF. CDR3 sequence (DNA): TGTGCCAGCACGGAAGGGGTAGCGGGAGTTACAGATACGCAGTATTTT.

The chain combines TRBV29-1 with TRBJ2-1, with D possibly TRBD1 on 5 matching bases. The CDR3 is 14 residues long. Germline assignment: CDR1 SQVTM and CDR2 ANQGSEA. The ends were cut back, 7 bases at V and 0 bases at J, with 13 bases in the middle. CDR3 sequence reads: CSALGASSYNEQFF. The CDR3 DNA reads as TGCAGCGCCTTAGGGGCGAGCTCCTACAATGAGCAGTTCTTC.